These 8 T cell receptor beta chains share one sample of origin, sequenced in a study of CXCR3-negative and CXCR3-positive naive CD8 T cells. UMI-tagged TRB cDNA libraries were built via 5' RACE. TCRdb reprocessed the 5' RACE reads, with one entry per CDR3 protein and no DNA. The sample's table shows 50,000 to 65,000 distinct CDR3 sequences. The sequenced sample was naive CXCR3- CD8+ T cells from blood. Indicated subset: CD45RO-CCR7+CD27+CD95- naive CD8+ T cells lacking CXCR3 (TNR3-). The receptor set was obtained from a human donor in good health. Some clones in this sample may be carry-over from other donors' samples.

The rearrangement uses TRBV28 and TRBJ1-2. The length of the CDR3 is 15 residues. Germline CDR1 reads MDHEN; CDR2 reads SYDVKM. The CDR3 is CASSFRDSIGYGYTF.

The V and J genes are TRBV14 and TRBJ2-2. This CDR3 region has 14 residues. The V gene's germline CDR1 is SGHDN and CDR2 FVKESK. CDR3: CASSLTVGAGELFF.

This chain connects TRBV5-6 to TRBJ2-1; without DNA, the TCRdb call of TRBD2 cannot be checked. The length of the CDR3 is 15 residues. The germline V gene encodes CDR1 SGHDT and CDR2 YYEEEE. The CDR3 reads CASSLELAGEVEQFF.

The CDR3 region is CASSHGTADTQYF. The gene calls are TRBV14 and TRBJ2-3; TCRdb names TRBD1, which stays unverified in the absence of DNA. The CDR3 totals 13 residues. The V gene's germline CDR1 is SGHDN and CDR2 FVKESK.

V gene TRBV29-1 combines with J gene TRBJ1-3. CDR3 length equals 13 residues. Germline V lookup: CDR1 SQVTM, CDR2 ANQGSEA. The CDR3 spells CSVIQASGNTIYF.

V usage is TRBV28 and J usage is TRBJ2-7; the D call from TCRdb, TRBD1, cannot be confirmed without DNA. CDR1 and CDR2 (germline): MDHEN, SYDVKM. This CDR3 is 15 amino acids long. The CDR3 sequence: CASSVHGTGSYEQYF.

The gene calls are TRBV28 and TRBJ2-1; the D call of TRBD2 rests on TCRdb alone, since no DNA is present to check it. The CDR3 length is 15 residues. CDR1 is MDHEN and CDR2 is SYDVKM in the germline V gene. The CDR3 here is CASSSRAGPFNEQFF.

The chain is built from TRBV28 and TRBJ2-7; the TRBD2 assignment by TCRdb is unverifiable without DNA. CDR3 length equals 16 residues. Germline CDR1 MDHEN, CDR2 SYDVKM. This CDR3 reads CASSVFASGRSYEQYF. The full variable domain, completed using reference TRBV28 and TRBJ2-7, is DVKVTQSSRYLVKRTGEKVFLECVQDMDHENMFWYRQDPGLGLRLIYFSYDVKMKEKGDIPEGYSVSREKKERFSLILESASTNQTSMYLCASSVFASGRSYEQYFGPGTRLTVT.